A selection of T cell receptor beta chains follows, all from one sample in a study of blood T cell repertoires in COVID-19. Sequencing was performed with immunoSEQ multiplex PCR; in TCRdb, only in-frame clones are kept and a portion is missing. The repertoire consists of fewer than 600,000 clones, with roughly 88% occurring once and the leading ten covering around 1.9%. Sequences were obtained from PBMCs or T cells enriched from blood (not recorded which). The receptors originated from a woman in her thirties or forties who had recovered from COVID-19. Both conserved end residues are part of each CDR3. A D gene is named only where the DNA matches it firmly. Size values are once, few and many counts, or a class for expanded clones, and some rows have none.

abundance	d_gene	v_gene	j_gene	CDR3aa	CDR3nt
NA	NA	TRBV12-5	TRBJ2-1	CASGLRVGGPYSYNEQFF	TGTGCTAGTGGTCTTAGGGTGGGGGGGCCTTACTCCTACAATGAGCAGTTCTTC
NA	TRBD2	TRBV5-1	TRBJ2-7	CASSLTSGIYEQYF	TGCGCCAGCAGCTTGACTAGCGGGATATACGAGCAGTACTTC
few	TRBD1	TRBV2	TRBJ2-7	CASLTGGQGHEQYF	TGTGCCAGCCTCACAGGGGGACAAGGCCACGAGCAGTACTTC
NA	TRBD1	TRBV11-3	TRBJ1-1	CASSFNSGQPNTEAFF	TGTGCCAGCAGCTTCAATTCGGGACAGCCGAACACTGAAGCTTTCTTT
NA	TRBD1	TRBV27	TRBJ1-5	CASRVGQGSNQPQHF	TGTGCCAGCAGAGTGGGACAGGGAAGCAATCAGCCCCAGCATTTT
NA	NA	TRBV9	TRBJ2-2	CASSVEAGHSPGELFF	TGTGCCAGCAGCGTAGAGGCGGGTCATAGTCCCGGGGAGCTGTTTTTT
NA	NA	TRBV19	TRBJ2-3	CASSRQRQANTQYF	TGTGCCAGTAGTAGGCAGAGACAGGCCAATACGCAGTATTTT
once	NA	TRBV10-1	TRBJ2-3	CASSDILTDTQYF	TGCGCCAGCTCGGACATTCTCACAGATACGCAGTATTTT
few	TRBD1	TRBV6-1	TRBJ2-7	CASSDVRDRASSYEQYF	TGTGCCAGCAGTGACGTCCGGGACAGGGCCAGCTCCTACGAGCAGTACTTC
NA	NA	TRBV7-6	TRBJ1-4	CASSFPPGTPNEKLFF	TGTGCCAGCAGCTTCCCCCCCGGGACACCTAATGAAAAACTGTTTTTT
NA	NA	TRBV15	TRBJ2-7	CATSRDRTYYEQYF	TGTGCCACCAGCAGAGATCGGACATACTACGAGCAGTACTTC
NA	NA	TRBV7-8	TRBJ1-2	CASSLEVANYGYTF	TGTGCCAGCAGCTTAGAAGTGGCAAACTATGGCTACACCTTC
NA	NA	TRBV5-1	TRBJ2-5	CASSPGAGTQGAQYF	TGCGCCAGCAGCCCGGGAGCGGGTACGCAAGGAGCCCAGTACTTC
NA	NA	TRBV6-5	TRBJ1-2	CASTSGYGYTF	TGTGCCAGCACCTCCGGCTATGGCTACACCTTC
few	TRBD2	TRBV5-4	TRBJ2-1	CASSPPASGSYEQFF	TGTGCCAGCAGCCCACCCGCTAGCGGGAGTTATGAGCAGTTCTTC
once	TRBD2	TRBV7-2	TRBJ2-7	CASSLASGSSYEQYF	TGTGCCAGCAGCTTAGCGAGCGGGAGCTCCTACGAGCAGTACTTC
NA	NA	TRBV6-5	TRBJ1-2	CASSYSPRGNYGYTF	TGTGCCAGCAGTTACTCTCCCAGGGGAAACTATGGCTACACCTTC
NA	TRBD2	TRBV19	TRBJ2-7	CASSDVAGLANEQYF	TGTGCCAGTAGTGATGTAGCGGGACTCGCCAACGAGCAGTACTTC
NA	NA	TRBV12-5	TRBJ1-6	CASGLSGYNSPLHF	TGTGCTAGTGGCCTATCGGGATATAATTCACCCCTCCACTTT
NA	NA	TRBV5-6	TRBJ2-7	CASSRIPSDEQYF	TGTGCCAGCAGCCGTATTCCATCGGACGAGCAGTACTTC
NA	TRBD1	TRBV10-3	TRBJ1-3	CAISSYGQGGNTIYF	TGTGCCATCAGCTCTTATGGACAGGGTGGAAACACCATATATTTT
NA	NA	TRBV27	TRBJ1-2	CASSPSGVGGYTF	TGTGCCAGCAGCCCATCAGGGGTAGGAGGCTACACCTTC
NA	TRBD2	TRBV6-5	TRBJ2-3	CASRLAGGTDTQYF	TGTGCCAGCAGACTAGCGGGGGGCACAGATACGCAGTATTTT
NA	NA	TRBV5-6	TRBJ2-2	CASSLGGWDTGELFF	TGTGCCAGCAGCTTAGGAGGATGGGACACCGGGGAGCTGTTTTTT
NA	TRBD1	TRBV27	TRBJ2-7	CASSRPGQGMSEQYF	TGTGCCAGCAGCCGACCGGGACAGGGTATGTCCGAGCAGTACTTC
NA	TRBD2	TRBV6-2/TRBV6-3	TRBJ2-7	CASSYGLAGSYEQYF	TGTGCCAGCAGTTACGGCCTAGCGGGGTCCTACGAGCAGTACTTC
few	TRBD2	TRBV7-8	TRBJ2-3	CASSVLAGSSTDTQYF	TGTGCCAGCAGCGTACTAGCGGGATCTTCAACAGATACGCAGTATTTT
NA	NA	TRBV5-8	TRBJ2-2	CASIFLGGISGELFF	TGTGCCAGCATATTTCTTGGCGGGATATCCGGGGAGCTGTTTTTT
NA	NA	TRBV29-1	TRBJ1-1	CSVEPGTEAFF	TGCAGCGTTGAACCGGGTACTGAAGCTTTCTTT
NA	TRBD1	TRBV19	TRBJ1-2	CASSAMDRGTAGYTF	TGTGCCAGTAGTGCTATGGACAGGGGAACAGCTGGCTACACCTTC
NA	NA	TRBV11-3	TRBJ2-5	CASSQRRSETQYF	TGTGCCAGCAGCCAGAGGAGGTCAGAGACCCAGTACTTC
NA	NA	TRBV7-9	TRBJ1-5	CASSGSGAHNQPQHF	TGTGCCAGCAGCGGGTCAGGGGCCCACAATCAGCCCCAGCATTTT
NA	TRBD2	TRBV24-1	TRBJ2-1	CATSDPTSGSVHEQFF	TGTGCCACCAGTGATCCGACTAGCGGGAGTGTCCATGAGCAGTTCTTC
NA	NA	TRBV27	TRBJ2-1	CASSYHTGYPLNEQFF	TGTGCCAGCAGTTATCATACAGGGTACCCACTTAATGAGCAGTTCTTC
NA	NA	TRBV12-1	TRBJ2-5	CASSHVGVGETQYF	TGTGCCAGCAGCCACGTGGGAGTTGGGGAGACCCAGTACTTC
few	NA	TRBV27	TRBJ2-7	CASRGNYEQYF	TGTGCCAGCAGGGGCAACTACGAGCAGTACTTC
NA	NA	TRBV25-1	TRBJ1-6	CASSEGDMTGVTSPLHF	TGTGCCAGCAGTGAAGGGGATATGACGGGGGTGACTTCACCCCTCCACTTT
NA	NA	TRBV20-1	TRBJ2-3	CSALTTDTQYF	TGCAGTGCCCTTACTACAGATACGCAGTATTTT
NA	NA	TRBV6-5	TRBJ1-3	CASRPPSGTIYF	TGTGCCAGCAGACCCCCTTCCGGCACCATATATTTT
NA	TRBD2	TRBV2	TRBJ2-1	CASRLQGTSGTNEQFF	TGTGCCAGCCGGCTGCAAGGGACTAGCGGGACCAATGAGCAGTTCTTC
NA	NA	TRBV7-7	TRBJ2-1	CASSLGQRPYNEQFF	TGTGCCAGCAGCTTAGGACAGAGACCCTACAATGAGCAGTTCTTC